This T cell receptor beta chain emerged from a study of sequential checkpoint blockade in melanoma. The overall study: First-line arms were nivolumab then ipilimumab, or the reverse, randomized 1:1. After both sequences, patients received maintenance nivolumab.

This clone was seen a few times. As to treatment: randomized to nivolumab then ipilimumab (arm A) or the reverse (arm B). None of the patients previously received DNA-damaging chemotherapy. From thawed PBMCs, live CD3+CD8+ cells negative for CD19 and CD56 were sorted. This CDR3 has 15 residues. Trimming stripped 2 bases from V and 6 bases from J, with 15 bases between. Germline values: CDR1 MNHNS, CDR2 SASEGT. The repertoire was sequenced with immunoSEQ multiplex PCR; TCRdb's copy has only in-frame clones and lacks some. In the table there are more than 7,000 clones, 71% of which are singletons. This clonotype originated in a human donor with melanoma. The chain carries TRBV6-1 and TRBJ2-3, with D possibly being TRBD1 (6 bases). The source was CD8+ T cells sorted from blood (inferred from file names), collected from a patient given nivolumab and ipilimumab in sequence. CDR3 coding DNA: TGTGCCAGCAGTGAAATGTGGGGGCGGATGGATACGCAGTATTTT. Amino acid sequence: CASSEMWGRMDTQYF.